Below, 24 T cell receptor delta chains from the same sample are listed, as sequenced in a study of gamma-delta T cells after stem cell transplantation (TCRdb year 2016). The library was generated by RT-PCR. Sequencing was performed on an Illumina MiSeq. TCRdb reran clone calling on the public reads with CATT; rows sharing one DNA sequence were then combined. In all, the sample holds some 2,500 delta-chain clones, and 18% of those were seen once. The top ten hold around 7.3% of the sample. The sequenced sample consisted of gamma-delta T cells. These receptor sequences come from a human donor. It is not recorded whose cells these are; they may come from a transplant donor.

This clone was recorded a few times. V gene TRDV2 combines with J gene TRDJ1, with TRDD2 as a possible D gene (6 bases). CDR1 and CDR2 (germline): GEAIGNYY, EKD. V lost 0 bases and J lost 0, with 16 bases in between. CDR3 length equals 17 residues. Here the CDR3 reads CACDTVLRLGDTDKLIF. As DNA, the CDR3 is TGTGCCTGTGACACCGTCCTACGATTGGGTGACACCGATAAACTCATCTTT.

This clone is labeled medium-sized (0.01 to 0.1%). The sample has other DNA sequences that encode this CDR3 too. This chain uses TRDV3 with TRDJ2; the match to TRDD3 covers 8 bases. Germline V CDR1 and CDR2: TVYSNPD, GDNSRS (reference sequence). The trim removed 2 bases at V and 6 bases at J, leaving 29 bases unmatched. The CDR3 runs 21 residues. For the CDR3, the DNA is TGTGCCTTTCAACTTTCGCATTTATGGGAGTACTGGGGGGACGGGGCAGCACAACTCTTCTTT. Translation: CAFQLSHLWEYWGDGAAQLFF.

This clone is medium-sized within its sample. In the same sample, other DNA sequences code for this CDR3. This chain joins TRDV1 and TRDJ2; 8 nucleotides match TRDD3. Germline CDR1 is TSWWSYY and CDR2 is QGS. This CDR3 contains 17 residues. The J segment lost 3 bases and the V segment lost 3 bases, leaving 9 bases of the junction unmatched. For the CDR3, the DNA is TGTGCTCTTGGGGATTCACGGGGATACCGGCTGACAGCACAACTCTTCTTT. Translating gives CALGDSRGYRLTAQLFF.

J is TRDJ1 and V is TRDV3; 8 bases are shared with TRDD3. The J gene, left out of TCRdb, was set here by checking the DNA against germline. The CDR3 is 19 residues long. Germline-derived CDR1 and CDR2 are TVYSNPD and GDNSRS (reference sequence). The V gene end was trimmed by 1 base and the J gene end by 0 bases; junction bases not matched to a gene: 19. In DNA, the CDR3 is TGTGCCTTTACCGTGGGTCTCGACTGGGGGTCCCTGTACACCGATAAACTCATCTTT. Translated: CAFTVGLDWGSLYTDKLIF.

This clone is categorized as medium-sized (0.01 to 0.1%). CDR3 in amino acids: CALGQAAKRVRKPGGVLGPFGHLTAQLFF. In DNA, the CDR3 is TGTGCTCTTGGGCAAGCGGCGAAGCGGGTGAGAAAGCCTGGGGGTGTACTGGGGCCTTTCGGGCATTTGACAGCACAACTCTTCTTT. The V and J genes are TRDV1 and TRDJ2; TRDD3 matches 7 bases. The CDR3 extends over 29 amino acids. Germline values: CDR1 TSWWSYY, CDR2 QGS. The V gene end was trimmed by 5 bases and the J gene end by 1 base; junction bases not matched to a gene: 46.

Of note for this clone: This may arise from a read error, as a much more abundant clone is one base away. The chain combines TRDV1 with TRDJ1; TRDD2 or TRDD3 may be the D gene (8 bases each). The J gene is not listed in TCRdb, so it was assigned here from a DNA match to germline. Looked up from germline, CDR1 is TSWWSYY and CDR2 is QGS. The CDR3 has 20 amino acids. Trimming removed 4 bases at V and 3 bases at J, with 30 bases between. Here the CDR3 reads CALGVFSSYLRGDSADKLIF. CDR3 in DNA: TGTGCTCTTGGGGTCTTTTCTTCCTACTTACGGGGGGATAGTGCCGATAAACTCATCTTT.

This clone appeared a few times. One junction end disagrees with the germline gene, perhaps due to a read error. The gene calls are TRDV2 and TRDJ2; TRDD3 matches at 8 bases. The CDR3 runs to 17 residues. CDR1 GEAIGNYY and CDR2 EKD come from the germline V gene. CDR3: CACEQLGATPLTAQLFF. CDR3 DNA sequence: TGTGCCTGTGAACAACTGGGGGCTACGCCTTTGACCGCACAACTCTTCTTT.

This clone is categorized as large. The chain recombines TRDV2 with TRDJ2; TRDD3 matches 9 bases. V gave up 1 base and J gave up 1 base; unmatched junction bases: 0. CDR1 is GEAIGNYY, CDR2 EKD, per germline. This CDR3 is built from 15 residues. CDR3 amino acids: CACDTGGYLTAQLFF. CDR3 coding DNA: TGTGCCTGTGACACTGGGGGATATTTGACAGCACAACTCTTCTTT.

This clone was observed a few times. The chain recombines TRDV1 with TRDJ1; 8 nucleotides agree with TRDD3. The V segment lost 3 bases and the J segment 0 bases; nucleotides outside the gene matches: 18. The CDR3 contains 20 residues. Germline V gene data show CDR1 as TSWWSYY and CDR2 as QGS. The CDR3 region has the DNA TGTGCTCTTGGGGACCGATTTCCTTTACTGGGGGTAACGTACACCGATAAACTCATCTTT. Amino acid sequence: CALGDRFPLLGVTYTDKLIF.

Comments on this clone: A much larger clone differs from this one at a single base, so this may be a read error. The chain is built from TRAV29/DV5 and TRDJ1; 8 bases align to TRDD3. No J segment appears in TCRdb, so it was assigned here by matching the sequence to germline. The CDR3 has 21 amino acids. The J segment lost 3 bases and the V segment lost 0 bases, leaving 25 bases of the junction unmatched. Germline CDR1 is NSMFDY and CDR2 is ISSIKDK. DNA for the CDR3: TGTGCAGCAAGCGCGCGACCTTCGTCCTACTGGGGGGCGACTTACGCCGATAAACTCATCTTT. Translated: CAASARPSSYWGATYADKLIF.

About this clone: A read error may be the cause here, since a much bigger clone is one base away. Other DNA sequences in the same sample also yield this CDR3. The chain couples TRDV2 to TRDJ1, with TRDD3 matching 13 bases. The length of the CDR3 is 19 residues. CDR1 and CDR2 from the germline V gene are GEAIGNYY and EKD. In DNA form, the CDR3 reads TGCGCCTGTGACTATGTACTGGGGGATACGCGAACGTACACCGATAAACTCATCTTT. As protein: CACDYVLGDTRTYTDKLIF.

Regarding this clone: A much larger clone is a single base away; this may be a read error. The V call is TRAV29/DV5, the J call TRDJ1, with 7 bases aligning to TRDD3. Per the germline V gene, CDR1 is NSMFDY and CDR2 is ISSIKDK. Unmatched junction bases numbered 15, after V lost 3 bases and J lost 1 base. The CDR3 extends over 17 amino acids. The CDR3 sequence is CAAKGGPYWGGTDKLIF. In DNA form, the CDR3 reads TGTGCAGCAAAAGGGGGCCCGTACTGGGGAGGCACCGATAAACTCATCTTT.

The chain recombines TRDV2 with TRDJ3; TRDD3 is a possible D gene (5 bases). Germline matching of the DNA provided the J gene here, since TCRdb leaves it blank. This CDR3 spans 18 amino acids. V was pared by 3 bases and J by 0 bases, with 14 bases between. Germline V lookup: CDR1 GEAIGNYY, CDR2 EKD. The CDR3 protein is CACDERGGNSWDTRQMFF. The CDR3 coding sequence is TGTGCCTGTGACGAAAGGGGGGGCAACTCCTGGGACACCCGACAGATGTTTTTC.

Sample share makes this clone medium-sized (0.01 to 0.1%). V and J are TRDV3 and TRDJ1; TRDD3 agrees at 9 bases. This CDR3 has 15 amino acids. V shed 5 bases and J 0 bases; nucleotides not matched to a gene: 10. Germline V CDR1 and CDR2: TVYSNPD, GDNSRS (reference sequence). DNA for the CDR3: TGTGCCCTCTTCCCGGGGGATACTGACACCGATAAACTCATCTTT. Its protein product is CALFPGDTDTDKLIF. The full variable domain, its missing parts supplied by reference TRDV3 and TRDJ1, is CDKVTQSSPDQTVASGSEVVLLCTYDTVYSNPDLFWYRIRPDYSFQFVFYGDNSRSEGADFTQGRFSVKHILTQKAFHLVISPVRTEDSATYYCALFPGDTDTDKLIFGKGTRVTVEP.

To note about this clone: Within the sample, other DNA sequences also encode this same CDR3. The chain joins TRDV1 to TRDJ1; D call uncertain. There are 20 residues in the CDR3. The germline V and J ends were trimmed by 6 bases and 0 bases, with 29 bases remaining between them. Germline V gives CDR1 TSWWSYY, CDR2 QGS. The CDR3 region is CALGKRLTSPLHPYTDKLIF. Here the CDR3 DNA reads TGTGCTCTTGGAAAACGGCTGACATCTCCTCTCCACCCGTACACCGATAAACTCATCTTT.

Judged by abundance, this clone is medium-sized. This CDR3 reads CAFTASQGDTRLRATAQLFF. CDR3 bases: TGTGCCTTCACCGCCTCCCAGGGGGATACCCGCCTGAGGGCGACAGCACAACTCTTCTTT. The chain is built from TRDV3 and TRDJ2, with 9 bases matching TRDD3. This CDR3 region has 20 residues. CDR1 is TVYSNPD and CDR2 is GDNSRS in the germline V gene (reference sequence). V shed 3 bases, J shed 4 bases, and the junction held 24 bases outside the gene matches.

In this sample, this clone turned up a few times. A single base separates this from a much larger clone, so it may be a read error. Other DNA sequences in the same sample also yield this CDR3. The chain links TRDV3 to TRDJ1; D is tentatively TRDD2 or TRDD3 (6 bases each). Germline V lookup: CDR1 TVYSNPD, CDR2 GDNSRS (reference sequence). The CDR3 has 21 amino acids. The CDR3: CALRLRSYETGLLGDTDKLIF. The CDR3 coding sequence is TGTGCCTTGAGGCTTAGATCCTACGAGACTGGGCTACTAGGGGACACCGATAAACTCATCTTC.

This clone qualifies as large. Other DNA sequences in the same sample also yield this CDR3. The V and J genes are TRDV2 and TRDJ3; 10 nucleotides line up with TRDD3. The CDR3 totals 20 residues. J gave up 0 bases and V 0 bases, and 7 bases lay outside the gene matches. Germline V lookup: CDR1 GEAIGNYY, CDR2 EKD. The CDR3 region has the DNA TGTGCCTGTGACACCGTTACTGGGGGATCTAGCTCCTGGGACACCCGACAGATGTTTTTC. It translates to CACDTVTGGSSSWDTRQMFF.

The gene calls are TRDV2 and TRDJ3; 9 bases align to TRDD3. The germline CDR1 and CDR2 sequences are GEAIGNYY and EKD. Unmatched junction bases numbered 21, after V lost 3 bases and J lost 22 bases. The CDR3 extends over 16 amino acids. CDR3 residues: CACDSGIRWDTLHIFF. CDR3 bases: TGTGCCTGTGACTCGGGGATACGCTGGGACACCCTCCATATTTTTTTC.

The J segment is TRDJ3; no V gene was assigned; the table's D call, TRDD3, was not checked against the DNA. The CDR3 has 19 residues. CDR3 loop: CACDLVGDPLTWDTRQMFF. CDR3 nucleotide sequence: TGTGCCTGTGACCTCGTTGGGGATCCGCTGACCTGGGACACCCGACAGATGTTTTTC.

This clone was counted only a few times. At one of its ends the junction is not consistent with the germline gene, which may arise from a read error. This sequence joins TRDV2 and TRDJ3; D might be TRDD2 or TRDD3, each matching 7 bases. CDR1 and CDR2 (germline): GEAIGNYY, EKD. The CDR3 is 23 amino acids. The CDR3 loop is CAWTPLPTFLNWGSSWGTRQMFF. The CDR3, as DNA: TGTGCCTGGACACCTCTCCCTACCTTCCTTAACTGGGGTAGCTCCTGGGGCACCCGACAGATGTTTTTC.

This clone was detected a few times. This chain connects TRDV1 to TRDJ1; 13 nucleotides line up with TRDD3. The germline V gene encodes CDR1 TSWWSYY and CDR2 QGS. V was clipped by 1 base and J by 1 base; unmatched bases: 24. The CDR3 extends over 24 amino acids. CDR3 loop: CALGEPPSTRPYWGIRMGTDKLIF. Here the CDR3 DNA reads TGTGCTCTTGGGGAACCCCCTAGTACACGCCCGTACTGGGGGATACGGATGGGCACCGATAAACTCATCTTT.

This clone was seen more than once but under ten times. The chain carries TRDV1 and TRDJ1, with 7 bases aligning to TRDD3. Trimming removed 3 bases from V and 0 bases from J; junction bases left unmatched: 13. The germline V gene has CDR1 TSWWSYY and CDR2 QGS. The CDR3 has 18 amino acids. CDR3 sequence (DNA): TGTGCTCTTGGGGACCGAGGGAACTGGGGATCCCACACCGATAAACTCATCTTT. Amino acids: CALGDRGNWGSHTDKLIF.

A few counts support this clone. The germline gene is not matched at one end of the junction; a read error may be the cause. J is TRDJ1 and V is TRDV1, with unresolved D. Germline loops: CDR1 TSWWSYY, CDR2 QGS. This CDR3 contains 19 residues. CDR3 nucleotide sequence: TGTGCTCTTGGGGTGAATGGGTCCCCCCGAAGAGGGTATACCGATGAACTCATCTTT. This sequence encodes CALGVNGSPRRGYTDELIF.